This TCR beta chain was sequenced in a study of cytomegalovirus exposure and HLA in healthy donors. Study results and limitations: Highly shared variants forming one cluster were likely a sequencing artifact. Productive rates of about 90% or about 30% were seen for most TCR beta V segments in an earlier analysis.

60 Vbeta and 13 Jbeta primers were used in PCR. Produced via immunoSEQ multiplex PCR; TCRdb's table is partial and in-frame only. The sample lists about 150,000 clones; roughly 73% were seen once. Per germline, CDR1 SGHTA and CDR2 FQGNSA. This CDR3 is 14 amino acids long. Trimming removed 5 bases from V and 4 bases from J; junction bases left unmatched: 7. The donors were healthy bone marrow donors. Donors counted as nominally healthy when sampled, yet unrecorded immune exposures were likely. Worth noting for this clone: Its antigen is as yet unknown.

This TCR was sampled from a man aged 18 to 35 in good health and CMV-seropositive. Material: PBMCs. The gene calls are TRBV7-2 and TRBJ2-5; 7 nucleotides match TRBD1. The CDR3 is CASSPPTGRETQYF. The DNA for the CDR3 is TGTGCCAGCAGCCCTCCGACAGGGCGAGAGACCCAGTACTTC.